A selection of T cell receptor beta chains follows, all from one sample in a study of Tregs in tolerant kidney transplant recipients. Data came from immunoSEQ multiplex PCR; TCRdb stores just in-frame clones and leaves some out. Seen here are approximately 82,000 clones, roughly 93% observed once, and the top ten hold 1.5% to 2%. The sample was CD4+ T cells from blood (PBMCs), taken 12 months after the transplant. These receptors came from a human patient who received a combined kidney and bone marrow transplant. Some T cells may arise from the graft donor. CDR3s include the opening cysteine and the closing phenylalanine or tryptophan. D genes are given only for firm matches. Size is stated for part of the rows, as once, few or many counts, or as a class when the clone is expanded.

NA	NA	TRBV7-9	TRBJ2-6	TGTGCCAGCAGCCCCCACTCTGGGGCCAACGTCCTGACTTTC	CASSPHSGANVLTF
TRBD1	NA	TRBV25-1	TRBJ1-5	TGTGCCAGCAGTGGGGACAGCCGACAGCATTTT	CASSGDSRQHF
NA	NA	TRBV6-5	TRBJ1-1	TGTGCCAGCACCCGGGGGGGGGTAACTGAAGCTTTCTTT	CASTRGGVTEAFF
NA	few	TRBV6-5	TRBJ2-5	TGTGCCACCACGCCGGGGTTCCAAGAGACCCAGTACTTC	CATTPGFQETQYF
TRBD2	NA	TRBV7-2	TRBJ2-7	TGTGCCAGCAGCCCTAGCGGGGGTTACGAGCAGTACTTC	CASSPSGGYEQYF
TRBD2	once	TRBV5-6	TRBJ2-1	TGTGCCAGCAGCGCCGAACTAGCGGGAGCAAGGAATGAGCAGTTCTTC	CASSAELAGARNEQFF
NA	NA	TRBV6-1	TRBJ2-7	TGTGCCAGCAGTGAAGTGGAGGGATCGTACGAGCAGTACTTC	CASSEVEGSYEQYF
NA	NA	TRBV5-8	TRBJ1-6	TGTGCCAGCAGCCTAAACCGGGGCTCCTATAATTCACCCCTCCACTTT	CASSLNRGSYNSPLHF
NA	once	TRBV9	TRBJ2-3	TGTGCCAGCAGGCGGGGAACTAGCACAGATACGCAGTATTTT	CASRRGTSTDTQYF
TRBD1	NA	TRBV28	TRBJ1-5	TGTGCCAGCAGTTACCGGACAGGGCATCAGCCCCAGCATTTT	CASSYRTGHQPQHF
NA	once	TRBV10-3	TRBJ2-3	TGTGCCATCAGTGAGTCGGCGCGGGGTTACACAGATACGCAGTATTTT	CAISESARGYTDTQYF
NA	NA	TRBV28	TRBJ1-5	TGTGCCAGCAGATCCTTTCACCAAAGAATAGATCAGCCCCAGCATTTT	CASRSFHQRIDQPQHF
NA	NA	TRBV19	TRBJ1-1	TGTGCCAGTAGTATTGGCAGGGTGGCTTTCTTT	CASSIGRVAFF
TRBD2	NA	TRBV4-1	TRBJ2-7	TGCGCCAGCAGCCTACGACAGCGGGGGCTTAATAGCGAGCAGTACTTC	CASSLRQRGLNSEQYF
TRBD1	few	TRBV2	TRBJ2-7	TGTGCCAGCAGTGGGGGACAGGGCAACCCATACGAGCAGTACTTC	CASSGGQGNPYEQYF
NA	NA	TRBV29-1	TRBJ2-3	TGCAGCGTGACTGGTGCAGATACGCAGTATTTT	CSVTGADTQYF
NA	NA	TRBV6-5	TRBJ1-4	TGTGCCAGCAGTTACCGGGGGTCTGAAAAACTGTTTTTT	CASSYRGSEKLFF
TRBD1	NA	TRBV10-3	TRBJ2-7	TGTGCCATCAGTGTGACAGGGGCGTCCTACGAGCAGTACTTC	CAISVTGASYEQYF
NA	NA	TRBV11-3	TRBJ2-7	TGTGCCAGCAGCCCCCCGGGGGTTAAGGGGTACGAGCAGTACTTC	CASSPPGVKGYEQYF
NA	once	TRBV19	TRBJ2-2	TGTGCCAGTAGAGAACAGGGCGGCGGGGAGCTGTTTTTT	CASREQGGGELFF
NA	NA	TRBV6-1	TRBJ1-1	TGTGCCAGTAATGGGGGGGATCTGAACACTGAAGCTTTCTTT	CASNGGDLNTEAFF
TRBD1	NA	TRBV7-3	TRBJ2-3	TGTGCCAGCAGCTTGGGCAGGGGGCAGGCAGATACGCAGTATTTT	CASSLGRGQADTQYF
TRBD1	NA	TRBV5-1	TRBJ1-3	TGCGCCAGCAGCCTGGGACAGGGGTTATTTGGAAACACCATATATTTT	CASSLGQGLFGNTIYF
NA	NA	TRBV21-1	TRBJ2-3	TGTGCCAGCATTGTTACTAGTATTACGGATACGCAGTATTTT	CASIVTSITDTQYF
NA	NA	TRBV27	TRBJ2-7	TGTGCCAGCAGTTTTCGTCTGAGCTACGAGCAGTACTTC	CASSFRLSYEQYF
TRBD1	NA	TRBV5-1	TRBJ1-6	TGCGCCAGCAGCTTGGTGACAGGGGGATCCTGGTCCCCCCTCCACTTT	CASSLVTGGSWSPLHF
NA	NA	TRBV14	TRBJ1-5	TGTGCCAGCAGCCAAGGAGGAGAAAATCAGCCCCAGCATTTT	CASSQGGENQPQHF
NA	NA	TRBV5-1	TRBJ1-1	TGCGCCAGCAGCTTGCGGCAGGGACGGGGGACTGAAGCTTTCTTT	CASSLRQGRGTEAFF
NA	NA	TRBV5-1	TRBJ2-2	TGCGCCACCCAACCGTCGGTGGACACCGGGGAGCTGTTTTTT	CATQPSVDTGELFF
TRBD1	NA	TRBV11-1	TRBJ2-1	TGTGCCAGCAGCCGCTCCCGGGACAGATACAATGAGCAGTTCTTC	CASSRSRDRYNEQFF